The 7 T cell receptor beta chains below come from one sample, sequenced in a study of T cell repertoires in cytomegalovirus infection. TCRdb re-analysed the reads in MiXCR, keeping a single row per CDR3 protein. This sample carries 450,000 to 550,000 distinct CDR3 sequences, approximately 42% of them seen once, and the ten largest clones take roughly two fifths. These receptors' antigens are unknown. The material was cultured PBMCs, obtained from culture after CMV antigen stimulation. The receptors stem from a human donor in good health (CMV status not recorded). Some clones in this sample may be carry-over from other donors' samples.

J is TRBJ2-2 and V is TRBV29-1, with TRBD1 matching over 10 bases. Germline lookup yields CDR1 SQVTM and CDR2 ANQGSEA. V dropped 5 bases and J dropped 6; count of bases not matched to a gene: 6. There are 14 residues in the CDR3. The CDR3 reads CSVRGQGTPGELFF. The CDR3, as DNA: TGCAGCGTTAGGGGACAGGGGACCCCCGGGGAGCTGTTTTTT.

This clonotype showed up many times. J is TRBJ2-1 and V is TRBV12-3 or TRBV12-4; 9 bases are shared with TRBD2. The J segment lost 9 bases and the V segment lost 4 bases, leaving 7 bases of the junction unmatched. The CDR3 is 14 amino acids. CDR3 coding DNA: TGTGCCAGCAGTTCCCCCATGACTAGCGGTGAGCAGTTCTTC. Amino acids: CASSSPMTSGEQFF.

This chain's CDR3 is CASSGDRANVLTF. The DNA of the CDR3 is TGTGCCAGCAGCGGGGACAGGGCCAACGTCCTGACTTTC. The rearrangement links TRBV7-6 to TRBJ2-6; a weak D match, TRBD1 (6 bases). This CDR3 has 13 residues. The germline V and J ends were trimmed by 5 bases and 5 bases, with 7 bases remaining between them. Per germline, CDR1 SGHVS and CDR2 FNYEAQ. The full variable domain, completed using reference TRBV7-6 and TRBJ2-6, is GAGVSQSPRYKVTKRGQDVALRCDPISGHVSLYWYRQALGQGPEFLTYFNYEAQQDKSGLPNDRFSAERPEGSISTLTIQRTEQRDSAMYRCASSGDRANVLTFGAGSRLTVL.

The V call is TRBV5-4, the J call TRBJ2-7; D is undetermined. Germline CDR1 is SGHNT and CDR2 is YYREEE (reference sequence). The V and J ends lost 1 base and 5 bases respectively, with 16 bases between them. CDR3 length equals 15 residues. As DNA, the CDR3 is TGTGCCAGCAGCTTGTACTGGAGAACGTTCCACGAGCAGTACTTC. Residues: CASSLYWRTFHEQYF.

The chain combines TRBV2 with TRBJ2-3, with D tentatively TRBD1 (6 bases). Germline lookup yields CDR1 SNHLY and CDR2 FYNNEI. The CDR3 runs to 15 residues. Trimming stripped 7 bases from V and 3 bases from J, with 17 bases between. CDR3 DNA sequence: TGTGCCAGCAAGCAGGGGTTCCCCGGTACAGATACGCAGTATTTT. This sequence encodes CASKQGFPGTDTQYF.

The CDR3 region has the DNA TGCGCCACTGCCCTAGGGACAGAATGGAACACTGAAGCTTTCTTT. Translating it yields CATALGTEWNTEAFF. This chain uses TRBV10-2 with TRBJ1-1, with TRBD1 matching 7 bases. The CDR3 totals 15 residues. V lost 10 bases, J lost 1 base, and 12 bases stayed unmatched. The germline V gene has CDR1 WSHSY and CDR2 SAAADI.

The CDR3 loop is CASSLASWGEQFF. Written as DNA, the CDR3 is TGTGCCAGCAGCTTGGCCTCGTGGGGTGAGCAGTTCTTC. The J gene is TRBJ2-1, the V gene TRBV5-8, with D unresolved. V gave up 0 bases and J gave up 9 bases, with 10 bases separating them. From germline, CDR1 is SGHTS and CDR2 YDEGEE. The CDR3 length is 13 residues. Using reference TRBV5-8 and TRBJ2-1 for the parts outside the CDR3, the full variable domain is EAGVTQSPTHLIKTRGQQATLRCSPISGHTSVYWYQQALGLGLQFLLWYDEGEERNRGNFPPRFSGRQFPNYSSELNVNALELEDSALYLCASSLASWGEQFFGPGTRLTVL.